This T cell receptor beta chain was found in a study of cytomegalovirus exposure and HLA in healthy donors. Study context: Membership in the Caucasian-associated ancestry cluster was found for around 81% of 398 genotyped donors.

On this clone: The antigen is not known.

13 Jbeta primers and 60 Vbeta primers were used for the PCR. TCRdb keeps only in-frame clones here, not all; method: immunoSEQ multiplex PCR. The sample includes roughly 200,000 clones, approximately 82% of them seen just once. The study's findings and limits: The productive fraction for most TCR beta V segments was about 87% or about 30% in an earlier analysis. TCR beta V- and J-gene trimming, according to a later analysis, was linked to a missense DCLRE1C variant.

Sequenced material: PBMCs. The source of this sequence is a woman under 30 in good health and CMV-seronegative.

The CDR3 loop is CASSRRWSGENIQYF. In DNA, the CDR3 is TGTGCCAGCAGCCGCAGGTGGTCGGGGGAAAACATTCAGTACTTC. This chain uses TRBV5-6 with TRBJ2-4; D possibly corresponds to TRBD2 (6 bases). The CDR3 contains 15 residues. Germline V gene lookup returns CDR1 SGHDT and CDR2 YYEEEE. Trimming pared 4 bases from V and 5 bases from J, leaving 16 bases between.